Here is one T cell receptor beta chain with its context. J lost 7 bases, V lost 1 base, and 9 bases had no gene match. The CDR3 has 16 amino acids. CDR1 and CDR2 from the germline V gene are LNHDA and SQIVND (reference sequence). From the 5' RACE reads, TCRdb called clonotypes with MiXCR, one entry per CDR3 protein. The table lists 51,000 or so distinct CDR3 sequences, 11% of them singletons. This record belongs to a study of early T cells in non-severe SARS-CoV-2 infection. This chain joins TRBV19 and TRBJ2-4; 8 bases align to TRBD2. The specimen sequenced was whole blood. This TCR was recovered from an adult who was a healthcare worker with PCR-confirmed SARS-CoV-2 infection or an uninfected control (not recorded which). The CDR3 coding sequence is TGTGCCAGTAGTATAGCGAGCGGGAGTATAGTCAACATTCAGTACTTC. It codes for CASSIASGSIVNIQYF.